The rows below give T cell receptor beta chains drawn from one sample of a study of T-cell reconstitution after alpha-beta-depleted transplantation in children. MiXCR was run by TCRdb on the PCR reads, yielding one entry per CDR3 protein. This table holds 450,000 to 700,000 distinct CDR3 sequences, more than 20% found once. Sequenced here: PBMCs, sampled before TCRalphabeta/CD19-depleted stem cell transplant. All receptors come from a boy younger than two with Wiskott-Aldrich syndrome, due to receive a stem cell transplant. Each CDR3 is given with its conserved first and last residue. The D gene is left open where the match is weak. Clone size appears in some rows only: once, few, many, or a class for an expanded clone.

size,J,V,D,DNA,CDR3
-,TRBJ2-3,TRBV4-1,TRBD2,TGCGCCAGCAGCCTACAAGGCCTAGCGGGAGCGATAAGCACAGATACGCAGTATTTT,CASSLQGLAGAISTDTQYF
-,TRBJ2-7,TRBV20-1,TRBD2,TGCAGTGCGCTGCCGGGGGGGGGACCCAACTACGAGCAGTACTTC,CSALPGGGPNYEQYF
few,TRBJ1-5,TRBV12-3/TRBV12-4,-,TGTGCCAGCAGCCAAAGGGGGGGCCCCTTTAGCAATCAGCCCCAGCATTTT,CASSQRGGPFSNQPQHF
-,TRBJ2-4,TRBV9,-,TGTGCCAGCAGCGTAGGGGGGGACTCCCTCAACATTCAGTACTTC,CASSVGGDSLNIQYF
-,TRBJ2-2,TRBV24-1,-,TGTGCCACCAGTGATTTTACTGCCGGGGAGCTGTTTTTT,CATSDFTAGELFF
-,TRBJ2-7,TRBV5-1,-,TGCGCCAGCAGCTATATTTCAGCCTACGAGCAGTACTTC,CASSYISAYEQYF
-,TRBJ2-7,TRBV13,-,TGTGCCAGCAGCTTCCGAGGGGGGCCCTACGAGCAGTACTTC,CASSFRGGPYEQYF
-,TRBJ2-3,TRBV5-1,TRBD2,TGCGCCAGCAGCTTGCTACTAGCGGGAGCCGCAGATACGCAGTATTTT,CASSLLLAGAADTQYF
-,TRBJ1-5,TRBV19,-,TGTGCCAGTAGGACAGGTGCGTCTACGGGCAATCAGCCCCAGCATTTT,CASRTGASTGNQPQHF
-,TRBJ2-1,TRBV24-1,TRBD2,TGTGCCACCAGTGGTTCAGCGGGGTCCTACAATGAGCAGTTCTTC,CATSGSAGSYNEQFF
-,TRBJ1-5,TRBV4-2,-,TGTGCCAGCAGCCAAGATCGACAGCACAATCAGCCCCAGCATTTT,CASSQDRQHNQPQHF
few,TRBJ2-7,TRBV15,-,TGTGCCACCAGCAGAGAGATTGGCGGATCCTACGAGCAGTACTTC,CATSREIGGSYEQYF
-,TRBJ2-7,TRBV7-9,-,TGTGCCAGCAGCTTAGCGAGGGGAGAGCAGTACTTC,CASSLARGEQYF
few,TRBJ2-1,TRBV9,-,TGTGCCAGCAGCGTAGGGGCAGGGGACACTGAGCAGTTCTTC,CASSVGAGDTEQFF
-,TRBJ2-5,TRBV12-3/TRBV12-4,-,TGTGCCAGCAGACTGCGGGAAGAGACCCAGTACTTC,CASRLREETQYF
-,TRBJ2-1,TRBV12-3/TRBV12-4,-,TGTGCCAGCAGGACAGGAAGATCCTACAATGAGCAGTTCTTC,CASRTGRSYNEQFF
-,TRBJ2-5,TRBV28,TRBD2,TGTGCCAGCAGTTATAGCGGGAGGGTGGGGGAGACCCAGTACTTC,CASSYSGRVGETQYF
few,TRBJ1-1,TRBV5-1,-,TGCGCCAGCAGCTTCGTCAAGGGCGGGACTGAAGCTTTCTTT,CASSFVKGGTEAFF
few,TRBJ2-7,TRBV6-5,-,TGTGCCAGATCCGGACAGCTCCCGGCCTACGAGCAGTACTTC,CARSGQLPAYEQYF
-,TRBJ2-7,TRBV29-1,TRBD1,TGCAGCGCCGGACAGGGTTGGACCTACGAGCAGTACTTC,CSAGQGWTYEQYF
few,TRBJ2-5,TRBV9,-,TGTGCCAGCAGCGGTGTGTTGGGCTCGGGCGAGACCCAGTACTTC,CASSGVLGSGETQYF
-,TRBJ1-1,TRBV20-1,-,TGCAGTGCCACGAGGCCGGGTATGAACACTGAAGCTTTCTTT,CSATRPGMNTEAFF
-,TRBJ2-5,TRBV11-2,-,TGTGCCAGCAGCTCCTTTTCCGGGGCAAGATCACAAGAGACCCAGTACTTC,CASSSFSGARSQETQYF
-,TRBJ2-1,TRBV4-1,-,TGCGCCAGCAGCCAAGATCTAGCGATCTCCTACAATGAGCAGTTCTTC,CASSQDLAISYNEQFF
-,TRBJ2-7,TRBV20-1,TRBD2,TGCAGTGCTCCTAGAGGACTAGCGTATTCCGAGCAGTACTTC,CSAPRGLAYSEQYF
few,TRBJ2-7,TRBV28,TRBD2,TGTGCCAGCAGTTTACAGCTAGCGGTCTACGAGCAGTACTTC,CASSLQLAVYEQYF
few,TRBJ2-7,TRBV28,TRBD2,TGTGCCAGCAGTTTAGTACCGGGACTAGCGTACGAGCAGTACTTC,CASSLVPGLAYEQYF
-,TRBJ2-5,TRBV19,-,TGTGCCAGTAGTATAGGGGATAATCTAGAGACCCAGTACTTC,CASSIGDNLETQYF
-,TRBJ2-2,TRBV7-8,TRBD1,TGTGCCAGCAGCCTACACTTGGACAGGGCGTCCGGGGAGCTGTTTTTT,CASSLHLDRASGELFF
-,TRBJ2-7,TRBV28,-,TGTGCCAGCAGTCCGAAGGCCTACGAGCAGTACTTC,CASSPKAYEQYF
-,TRBJ2-2,TRBV7-8,-,TGTGCCAGCAGCTCATGGACCAACACCGGGGAGCTGTTTTTT,CASSSWTNTGELFF